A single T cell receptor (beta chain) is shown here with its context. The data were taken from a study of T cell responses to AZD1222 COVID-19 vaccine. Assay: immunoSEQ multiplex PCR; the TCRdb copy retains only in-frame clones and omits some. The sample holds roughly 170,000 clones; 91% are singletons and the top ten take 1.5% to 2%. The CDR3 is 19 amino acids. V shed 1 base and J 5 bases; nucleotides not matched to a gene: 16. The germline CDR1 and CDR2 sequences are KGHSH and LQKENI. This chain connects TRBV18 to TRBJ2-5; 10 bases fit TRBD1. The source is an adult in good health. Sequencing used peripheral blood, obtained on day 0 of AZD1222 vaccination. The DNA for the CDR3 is TGTGCCAGCTCACCACAGAGCCGGGACAGGGGCTCACTGGGGGAGACCCAGTACTTC. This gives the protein CASSPQSRDRGSLGETQYF.